These 6 T cell receptor beta chains originate from one sample sequenced in a study of blood T cell repertoires in COVID-19. Sequencing was performed with immunoSEQ multiplex PCR; in TCRdb, only in-frame clones are kept and a portion is missing. The repertoire consists of approximately 220,000 clones, with roughly nine tenths occurring once and the leading ten covering approximately 0.7%. What was sequenced was peripheral blood. Receptor source: a man aged 35 to 55 with acute or convalescent COVID-19.

The chain couples TRBV7-2 to TRBJ1-2, with 8 positions matching TRBD1. The ends lost 3 bases at V and 1 base at J; junction bases unmatched: 7. The CDR3 extends over 16 amino acids. Germline V lookup: CDR1 SGHTA, CDR2 FQGNSA. The CDR3 sequence is CASSFRTGWDNYGYTF. CDR3 DNA: TGTGCCAGCAGCTTCCGGACAGGGTGGGATAACTATGGCTACACCTTC.

The J gene is TRBJ1-2, the V gene TRBV27, with unresolved D. With 0 bases removed from V and 6 bases from J, the gap between germline ends came to 5 bases. Germline-derived CDR1 and CDR2 are MNHEY and SMNVEV (reference sequence). The CDR3 spans 12 residues. CDR3 in DNA: TGTGCCAGCAGTTTATCCGGGGATGGCTACACCTTC. Translated, it gives CASSLSGDGYTF.

The J gene is TRBJ1-1, the V gene TRBV6-5; no definite D call. CDR3 size: 14 residues. The germline gives CDR1 MNHEY, CDR2 SVGAGI. Trimming left V 5 bases short and J 3 bases short, with 13 bases between. Here the CDR3 DNA reads TGTGCCAGCAGTCGCCGAGAGGAGTACACTGAAGCTTTCTTT. Amino acid sequence: CASSRREEYTEAFF.

This chain joins TRBV3-1 (or the pseudogene TRBV3-2) and TRBJ1-1, with D possibly TRBD1 on 6 matching bases. Germline assignment: CDR1 LGHDT and CDR2 YNNKEL (reference sequence). Trimming stripped 1 base from V and 14 bases from J, with 20 bases between. This CDR3 comprises 14 residues. CDR3 bases: TGTGCCAGCAGCCAAGTCGCGGGGGGCCTCCAAGGATTCTTT. This sequence encodes CASSQVAGGLQGFF.

This clone was seen only once. The V and J genes are TRBV7-9 and TRBJ1-6; D not resolved. The V gene lost 5 bases and the J gene lost 10 bases, with 15 bases spanning the gap. The CDR3 length is 14 residues. Germline CDR1 reads SEHNR; CDR2 reads FQNEAQ (reference sequence). The CDR3 DNA sequence: TGTGCCAGCAGCGATGCAGGCTCTCTCTCACCCCTCCACTTT. Protein: CASSDAGSLSPLHF.

The rearrangement joins TRBV6-1 to TRBJ2-7; tentatively, D is TRBD2 (6 bases). V was shortened by 3 bases and J by 3 bases, with 18 bases between the two germline ends. Germline-derived CDR1 and CDR2 are MNHNS and SASEGT. CDR3 size: 16 residues. The DNA for the CDR3 is TGTGCCAGCAGTGACACGGAGGGTTTGGGTTTCTACGAGCAGTACTTC. Its protein is CASSDTEGLGFYEQYF.